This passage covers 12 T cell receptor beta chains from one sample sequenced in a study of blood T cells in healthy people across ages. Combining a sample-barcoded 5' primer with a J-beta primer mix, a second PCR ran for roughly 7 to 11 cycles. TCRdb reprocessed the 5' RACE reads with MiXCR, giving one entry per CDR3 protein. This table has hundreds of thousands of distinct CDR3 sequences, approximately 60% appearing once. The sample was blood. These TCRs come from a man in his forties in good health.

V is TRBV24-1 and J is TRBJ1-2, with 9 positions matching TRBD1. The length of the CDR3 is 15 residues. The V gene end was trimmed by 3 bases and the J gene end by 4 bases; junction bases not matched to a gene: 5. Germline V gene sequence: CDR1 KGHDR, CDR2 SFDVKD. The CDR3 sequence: CATSDTGGAVYGYTF. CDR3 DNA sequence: TGTGCCACCAGTGATACAGGGGGCGCAGTCTATGGCTACACCTTC.

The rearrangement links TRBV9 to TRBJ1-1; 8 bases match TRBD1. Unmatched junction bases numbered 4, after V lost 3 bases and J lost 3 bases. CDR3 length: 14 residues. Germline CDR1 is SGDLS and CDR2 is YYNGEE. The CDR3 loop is CASSGLTGDTEAFF. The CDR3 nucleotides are TGTGCCAGCAGCGGACTGACAGGGGACACTGAAGCTTTCTTT.

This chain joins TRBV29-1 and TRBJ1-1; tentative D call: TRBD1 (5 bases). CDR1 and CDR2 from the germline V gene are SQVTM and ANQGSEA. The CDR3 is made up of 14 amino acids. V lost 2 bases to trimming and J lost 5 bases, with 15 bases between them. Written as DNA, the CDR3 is TGCAGCGTTGAATCTGGGCAGGGCTTTACTGAAGCTTTCTTT. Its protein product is CSVESGQGFTEAFF.

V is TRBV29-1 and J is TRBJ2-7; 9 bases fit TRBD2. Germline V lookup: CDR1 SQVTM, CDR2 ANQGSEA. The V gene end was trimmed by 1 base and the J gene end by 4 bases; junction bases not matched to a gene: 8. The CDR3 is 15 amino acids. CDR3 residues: CSVEVRGGRGYEQYF. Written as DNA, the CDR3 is TGCAGCGTTGAAGTTCGAGGCGGGAGGGGGTACGAGCAGTACTTC.

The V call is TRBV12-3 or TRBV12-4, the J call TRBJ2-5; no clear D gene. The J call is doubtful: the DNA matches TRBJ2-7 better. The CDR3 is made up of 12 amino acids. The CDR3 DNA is TGTGCCAGCAGTCCCTCAGAGTGCGAGCAGTACTTC. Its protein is CASSPSECEQYF.

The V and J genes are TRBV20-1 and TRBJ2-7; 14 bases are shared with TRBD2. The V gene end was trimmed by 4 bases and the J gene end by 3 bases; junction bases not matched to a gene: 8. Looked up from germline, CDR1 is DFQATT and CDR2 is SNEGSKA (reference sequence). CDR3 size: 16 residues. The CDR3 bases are TGCAGTGCTATAATCCCAGGGACTAGCGGGAGCTACGAGCAGTACTTC. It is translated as CSAIIPGTSGSYEQYF.

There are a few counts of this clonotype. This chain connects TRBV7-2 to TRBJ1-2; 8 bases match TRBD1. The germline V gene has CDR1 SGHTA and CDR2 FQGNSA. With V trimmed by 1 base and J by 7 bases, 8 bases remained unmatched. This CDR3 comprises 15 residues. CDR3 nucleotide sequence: TGTGCCAGCAGCTTAGGAAGGACAGGGAGGTCTGGCTACACCTTC. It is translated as CASSLGRTGRSGYTF.

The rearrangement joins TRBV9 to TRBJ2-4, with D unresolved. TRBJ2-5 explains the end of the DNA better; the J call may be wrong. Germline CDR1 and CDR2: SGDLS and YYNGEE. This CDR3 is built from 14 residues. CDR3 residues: CASSVEEIWETQYF. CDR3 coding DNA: TGTGCCAGCAGCGTAGAAGAGATTTGGGAGACCCAGTACTTC.

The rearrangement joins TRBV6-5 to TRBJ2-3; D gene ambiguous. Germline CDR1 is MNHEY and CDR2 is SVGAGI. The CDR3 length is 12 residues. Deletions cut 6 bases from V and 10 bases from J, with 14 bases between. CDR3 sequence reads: CASRDQVWAQYF. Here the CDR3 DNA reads TGTGCCAGCAGGGATCAGGTTTGGGCGCAGTATTTT.

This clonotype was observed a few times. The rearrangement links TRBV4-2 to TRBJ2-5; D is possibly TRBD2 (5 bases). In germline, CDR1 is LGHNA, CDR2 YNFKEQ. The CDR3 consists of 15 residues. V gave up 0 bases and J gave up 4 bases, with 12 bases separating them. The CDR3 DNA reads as TGTGCCAGCAGCCAAGATCCTGAGGGTTTAGAGACCCAGTACTTC. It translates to CASSQDPEGLETQYF.

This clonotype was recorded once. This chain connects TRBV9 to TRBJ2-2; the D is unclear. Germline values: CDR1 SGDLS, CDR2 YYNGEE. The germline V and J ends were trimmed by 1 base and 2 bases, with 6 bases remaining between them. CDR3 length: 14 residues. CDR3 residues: CASSVQVNTGELFF. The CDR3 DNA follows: TGTGCCAGCAGCGTACAGGTTAACACCGGGGAGCTGTTTTTT.

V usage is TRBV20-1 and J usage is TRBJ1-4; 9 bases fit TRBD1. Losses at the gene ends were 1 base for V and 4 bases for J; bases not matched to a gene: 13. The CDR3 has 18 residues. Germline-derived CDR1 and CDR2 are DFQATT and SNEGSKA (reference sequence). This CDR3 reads CSARGWERTGEDNEKLFF. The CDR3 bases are TGCAGTGCTAGAGGATGGGAAAGGACAGGGGAGGATAATGAAAAACTGTTTTTT.